The clone carrying this T cell receptor (beta chain) was detected many times. Trimming removed 4 bases from V and 7 bases from J; junction bases left unmatched: 12. The CDR3 extends over 15 amino acids. Germline lookup yields CDR1 SQVTM and CDR2 ANQGSEA. Unique molecular identifiers were incorporated when the TCRbeta library was constructed. One entry per CDR3 protein, called by TCRdb with MiXCR from the PCR reads. The table includes 150,000 to 200,000 distinct CDR3 sequences, 13% to 15% detected once. This sample is part of a study of T-cell reconstitution after alpha-beta-depleted transplantation in children.

This chain uses TRBV29-1 with TRBJ2-7; 11 bases align to TRBD2. This specimen consisted of PBMCs from the stem cell graft donor, obtained from the stem cell graft. The TCR was taken from a human donor who donated a stem cell graft to a child with acute lymphoblastic leukemia. CDR3 in DNA: TGCAGCGTTGGGGGTCTAGCGGGAGGTTATAGGGAGCAGTACTTC. It encodes CSVGGLAGGYREQYF.